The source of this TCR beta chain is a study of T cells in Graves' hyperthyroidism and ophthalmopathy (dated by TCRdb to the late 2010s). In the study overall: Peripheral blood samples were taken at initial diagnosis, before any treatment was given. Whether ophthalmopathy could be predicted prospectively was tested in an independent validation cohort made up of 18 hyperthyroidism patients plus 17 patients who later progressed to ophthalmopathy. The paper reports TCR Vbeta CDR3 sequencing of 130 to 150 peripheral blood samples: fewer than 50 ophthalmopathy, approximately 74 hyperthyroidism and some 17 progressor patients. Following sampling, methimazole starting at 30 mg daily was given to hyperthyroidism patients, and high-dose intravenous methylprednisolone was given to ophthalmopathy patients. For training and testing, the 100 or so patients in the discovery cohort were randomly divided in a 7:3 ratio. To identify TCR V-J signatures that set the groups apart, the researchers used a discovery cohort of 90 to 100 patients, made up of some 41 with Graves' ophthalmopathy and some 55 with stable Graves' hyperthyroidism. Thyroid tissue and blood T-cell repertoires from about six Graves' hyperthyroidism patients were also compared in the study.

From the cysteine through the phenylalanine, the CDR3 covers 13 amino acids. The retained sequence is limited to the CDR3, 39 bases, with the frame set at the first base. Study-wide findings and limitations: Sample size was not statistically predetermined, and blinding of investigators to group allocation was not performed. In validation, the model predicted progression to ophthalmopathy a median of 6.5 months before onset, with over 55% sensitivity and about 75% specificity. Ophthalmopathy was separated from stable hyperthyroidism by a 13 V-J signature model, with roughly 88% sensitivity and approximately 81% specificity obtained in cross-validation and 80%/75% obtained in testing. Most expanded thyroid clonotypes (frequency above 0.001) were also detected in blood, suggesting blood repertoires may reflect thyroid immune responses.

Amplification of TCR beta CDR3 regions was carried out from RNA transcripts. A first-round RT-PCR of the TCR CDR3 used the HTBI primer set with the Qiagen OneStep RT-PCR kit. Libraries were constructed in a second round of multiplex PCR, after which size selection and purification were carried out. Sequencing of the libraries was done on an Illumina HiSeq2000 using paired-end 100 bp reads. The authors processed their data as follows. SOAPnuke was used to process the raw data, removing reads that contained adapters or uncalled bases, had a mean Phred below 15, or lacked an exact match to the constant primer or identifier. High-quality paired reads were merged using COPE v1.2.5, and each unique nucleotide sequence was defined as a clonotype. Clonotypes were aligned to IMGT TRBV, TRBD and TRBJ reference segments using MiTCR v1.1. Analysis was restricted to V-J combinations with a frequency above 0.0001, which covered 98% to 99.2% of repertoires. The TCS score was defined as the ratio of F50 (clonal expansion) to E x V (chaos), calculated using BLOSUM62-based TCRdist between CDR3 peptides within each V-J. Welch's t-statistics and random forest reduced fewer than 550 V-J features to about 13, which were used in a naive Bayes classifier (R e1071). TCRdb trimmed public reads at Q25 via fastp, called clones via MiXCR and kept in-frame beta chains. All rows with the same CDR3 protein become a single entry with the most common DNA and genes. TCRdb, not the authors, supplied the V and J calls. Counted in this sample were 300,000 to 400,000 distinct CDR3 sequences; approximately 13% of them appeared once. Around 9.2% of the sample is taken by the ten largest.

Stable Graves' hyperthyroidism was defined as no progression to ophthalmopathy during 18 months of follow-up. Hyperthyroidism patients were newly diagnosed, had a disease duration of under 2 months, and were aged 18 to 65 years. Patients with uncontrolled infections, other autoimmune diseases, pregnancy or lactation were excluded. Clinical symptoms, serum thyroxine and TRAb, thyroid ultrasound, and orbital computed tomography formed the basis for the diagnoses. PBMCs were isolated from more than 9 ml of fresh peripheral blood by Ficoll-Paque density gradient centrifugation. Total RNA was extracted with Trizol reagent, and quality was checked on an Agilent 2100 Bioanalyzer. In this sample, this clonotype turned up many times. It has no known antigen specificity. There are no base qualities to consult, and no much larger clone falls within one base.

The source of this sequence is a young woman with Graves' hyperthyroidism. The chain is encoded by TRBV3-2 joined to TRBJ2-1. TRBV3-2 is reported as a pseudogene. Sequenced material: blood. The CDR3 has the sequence CASSQEWHNEQFF. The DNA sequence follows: TGTGCCAGCAGCCAAGAGTGGCACAATGAGCAGTTCTTC.